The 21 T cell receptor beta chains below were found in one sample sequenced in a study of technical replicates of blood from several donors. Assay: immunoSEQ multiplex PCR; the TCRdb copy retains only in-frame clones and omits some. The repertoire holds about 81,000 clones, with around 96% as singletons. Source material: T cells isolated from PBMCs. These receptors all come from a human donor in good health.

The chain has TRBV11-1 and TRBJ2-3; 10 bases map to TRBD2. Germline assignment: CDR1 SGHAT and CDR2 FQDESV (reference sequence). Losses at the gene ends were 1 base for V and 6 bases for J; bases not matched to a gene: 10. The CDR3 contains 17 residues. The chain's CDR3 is CASSLELAGALRDTQYF. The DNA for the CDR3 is TGTGCCAGCAGCTTAGAGCTAGCGGGGGCCCTGCGTGATACGCAGTATTTT.

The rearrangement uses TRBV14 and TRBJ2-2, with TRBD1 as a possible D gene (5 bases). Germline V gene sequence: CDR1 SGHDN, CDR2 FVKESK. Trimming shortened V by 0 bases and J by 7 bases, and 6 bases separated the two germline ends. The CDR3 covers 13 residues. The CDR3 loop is CASSQEGHGELFF. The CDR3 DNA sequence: TGTGCCAGCAGCCAAGAGGGGCACGGGGAGCTGTTTTTT.

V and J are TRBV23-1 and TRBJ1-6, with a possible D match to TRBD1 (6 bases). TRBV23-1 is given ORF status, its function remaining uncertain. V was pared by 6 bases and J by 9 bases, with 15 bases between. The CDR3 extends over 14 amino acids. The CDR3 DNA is TGCGCCAGCAGCTCGGTCGCAGGGGTTTCACCCCTCCACTTT. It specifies CASSSVAGVSPLHF.

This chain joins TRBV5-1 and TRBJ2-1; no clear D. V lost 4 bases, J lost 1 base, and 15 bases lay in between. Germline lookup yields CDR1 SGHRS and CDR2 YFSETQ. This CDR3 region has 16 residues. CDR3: CASSPSVVFSYNEQFF. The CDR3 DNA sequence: TGCGCCAGCAGCCCTTCCGTTGTCTTTTCCTACAATGAGCAGTTCTTC.

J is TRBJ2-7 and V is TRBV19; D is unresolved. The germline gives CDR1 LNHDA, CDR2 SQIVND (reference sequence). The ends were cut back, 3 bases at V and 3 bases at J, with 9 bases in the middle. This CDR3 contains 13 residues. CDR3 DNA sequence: TGTGCCAGTAGTATTTTTGCAGACTACGAGCAGTACTTC. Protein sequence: CASSIFADYEQYF.

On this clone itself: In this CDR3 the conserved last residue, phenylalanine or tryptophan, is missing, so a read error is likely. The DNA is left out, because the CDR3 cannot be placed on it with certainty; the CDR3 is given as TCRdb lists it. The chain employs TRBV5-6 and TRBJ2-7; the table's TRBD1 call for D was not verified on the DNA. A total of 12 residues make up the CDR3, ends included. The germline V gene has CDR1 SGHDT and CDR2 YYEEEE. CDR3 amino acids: CASSYPGQGAIL.

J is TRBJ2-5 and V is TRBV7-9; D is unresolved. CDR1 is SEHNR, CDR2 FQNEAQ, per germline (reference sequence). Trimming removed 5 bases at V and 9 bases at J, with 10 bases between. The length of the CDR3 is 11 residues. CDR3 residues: CASSAMSAQYF. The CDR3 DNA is TGTGCCAGCAGCGCAATGTCGGCCCAGTACTTC.

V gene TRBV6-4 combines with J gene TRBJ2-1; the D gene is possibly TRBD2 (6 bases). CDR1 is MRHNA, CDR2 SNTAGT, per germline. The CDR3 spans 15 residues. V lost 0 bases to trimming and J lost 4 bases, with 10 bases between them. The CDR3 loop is CASSDSLAPYNEQFF. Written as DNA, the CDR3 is TGTGCCAGCAGTGACTCGCTAGCGCCGTACAATGAGCAGTTCTTC.

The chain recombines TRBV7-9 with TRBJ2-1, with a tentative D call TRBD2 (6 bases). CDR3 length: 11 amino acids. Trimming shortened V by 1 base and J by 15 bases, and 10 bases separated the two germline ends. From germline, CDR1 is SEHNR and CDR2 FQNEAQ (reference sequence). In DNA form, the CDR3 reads TGTGCCAGCAGCTTAGGGCGGGGTACGTTCTTC. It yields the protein CASSLGRGTFF.

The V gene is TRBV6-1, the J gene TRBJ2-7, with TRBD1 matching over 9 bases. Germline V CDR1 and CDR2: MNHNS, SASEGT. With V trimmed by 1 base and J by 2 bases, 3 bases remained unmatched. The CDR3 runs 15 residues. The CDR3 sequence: CASSEDRGLAYEQYF. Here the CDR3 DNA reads TGTGCCAGCAGTGAAGACAGGGGGCTAGCCTACGAGCAGTACTTC.

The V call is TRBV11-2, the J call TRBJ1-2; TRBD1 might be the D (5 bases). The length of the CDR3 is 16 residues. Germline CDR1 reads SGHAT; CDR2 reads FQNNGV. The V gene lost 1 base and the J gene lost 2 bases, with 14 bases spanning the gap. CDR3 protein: CASSLVGFQGNYGYTF. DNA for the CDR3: TGTGCCAGCAGCTTAGTCGGGTTTCAGGGAAACTATGGCTACACCTTC.

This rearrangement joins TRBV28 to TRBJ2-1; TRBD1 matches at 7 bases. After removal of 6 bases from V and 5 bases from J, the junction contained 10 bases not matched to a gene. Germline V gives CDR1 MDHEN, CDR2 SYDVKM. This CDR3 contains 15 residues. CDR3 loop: CASSPNRGTDNEQFF. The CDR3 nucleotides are TGTGCCAGCAGCCCAAACAGGGGTACTGACAATGAGCAGTTCTTC.

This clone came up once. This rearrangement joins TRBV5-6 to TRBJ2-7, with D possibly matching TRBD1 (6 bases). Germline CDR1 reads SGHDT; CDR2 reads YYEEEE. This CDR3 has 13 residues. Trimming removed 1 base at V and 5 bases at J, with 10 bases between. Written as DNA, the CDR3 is TGTGCCAGCAGCTTGAGCAGGGGCAACGAGCAGTACTTC. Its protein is CASSLSRGNEQYF.

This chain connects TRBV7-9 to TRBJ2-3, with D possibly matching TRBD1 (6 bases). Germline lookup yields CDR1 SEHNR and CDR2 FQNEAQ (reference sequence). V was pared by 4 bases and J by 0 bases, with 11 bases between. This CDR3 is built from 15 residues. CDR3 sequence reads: CASSSRTASTDTQYF. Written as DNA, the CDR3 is TGTGCCAGCAGCTCCCGGACAGCAAGCACAGATACGCAGTATTTT.

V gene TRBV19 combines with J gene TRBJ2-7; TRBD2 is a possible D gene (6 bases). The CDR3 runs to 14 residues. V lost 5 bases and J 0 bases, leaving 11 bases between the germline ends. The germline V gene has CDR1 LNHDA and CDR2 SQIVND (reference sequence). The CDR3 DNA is TGTGCCAGTAGTCTGCGGGACGTCTCCTACGAGCAGTACTTC. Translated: CASSLRDVSYEQYF.

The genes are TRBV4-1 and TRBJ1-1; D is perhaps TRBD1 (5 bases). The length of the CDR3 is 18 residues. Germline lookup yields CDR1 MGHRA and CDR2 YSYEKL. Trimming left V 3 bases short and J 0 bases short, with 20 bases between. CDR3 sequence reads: CASSHPGGALKLNTEAFF. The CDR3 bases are TGCGCCAGCAGCCATCCCGGGGGAGCCCTAAAGTTGAACACTGAAGCTTTCTTT.

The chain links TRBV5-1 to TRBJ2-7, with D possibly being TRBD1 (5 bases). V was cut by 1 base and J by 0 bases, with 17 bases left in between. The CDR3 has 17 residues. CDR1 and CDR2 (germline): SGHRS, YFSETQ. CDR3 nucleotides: TGCGCCAGCAGCTTGATGGGTCAGGGTCAGAGCTCCTACGAGCAGTACTTC. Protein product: CASSLMGQGQSSYEQYF.

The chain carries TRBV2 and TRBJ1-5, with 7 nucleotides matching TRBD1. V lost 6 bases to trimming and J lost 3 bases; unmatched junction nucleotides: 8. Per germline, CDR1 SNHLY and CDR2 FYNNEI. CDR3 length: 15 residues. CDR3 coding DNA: TGTGCCAGCAGCGAGGTCAGGGGGAACAATCAGCCCCAGCATTTT. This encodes CASSEVRGNNQPQHF.

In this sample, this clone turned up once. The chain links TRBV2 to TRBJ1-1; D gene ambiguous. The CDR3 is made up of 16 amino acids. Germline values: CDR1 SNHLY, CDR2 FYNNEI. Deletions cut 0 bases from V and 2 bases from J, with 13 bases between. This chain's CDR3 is CASSEAVGGHNTEAFF. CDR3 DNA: TGTGCCAGCAGTGAAGCAGTGGGAGGGCACAACACTGAAGCTTTCTTT.

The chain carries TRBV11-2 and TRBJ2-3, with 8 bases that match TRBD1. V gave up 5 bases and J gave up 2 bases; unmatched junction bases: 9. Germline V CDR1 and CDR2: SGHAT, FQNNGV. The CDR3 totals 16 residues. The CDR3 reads CASSPRTGLNTDTQYF. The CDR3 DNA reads TGTGCCAGCAGCCCCCGGACAGGGTTAAACACAGATACGCAGTATTTT.

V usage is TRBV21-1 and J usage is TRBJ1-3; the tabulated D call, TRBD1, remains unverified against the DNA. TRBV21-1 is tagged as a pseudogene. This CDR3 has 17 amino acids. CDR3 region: CASRTGQGPNSGNTIYF. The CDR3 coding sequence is TGTGCCAGCAGGACGGGACAGGGCCCCAACTCTGGAAACACCATATATTTT.